These 20 T cell receptor beta chains were sequenced from one sample in a study of blood T cell repertoires in COVID-19. Profiled with immunoSEQ multiplex PCR; TCRdb holds only in-frame clones, not every one. The sample holds roughly 190,000 clones, roughly 84% seen once. Specimen: PBMCs or T cells enriched from blood (not recorded which). Receptors were obtained from a woman aged 25 to 39 who had been exposed to COVID-19.

The chain links TRBV3-1 (or the pseudogene TRBV3-2) to TRBJ2-1; D unclear. CDR1 and CDR2 from the germline V gene are LGHDT and YNNKEL (reference sequence). The CDR3 consists of 14 residues. Trimming stripped 4 bases from V and 4 bases from J, with 11 bases between. DNA for the CDR3: TGTGCCAGCAGCCCCCAGGTATCGTACAATGAGCAGTTCTTC. The encoded protein is CASSPQVSYNEQFF.

The rearrangement links TRBV2 to TRBJ1-1; possibly TRBD1 for D (6 bases). In germline, CDR1 is SNHLY, CDR2 FYNNEI. Trimming stripped 2 bases from V and 1 base from J, with 8 bases between. The CDR3 contains 14 residues. CDR3 sequence reads: CASSERGQNTEAFF. The CDR3 DNA sequence: TGTGCCAGCAGTGAACGGGGACAGAACACTGAAGCTTTCTTT. The full variable domain, its missing parts supplied by reference TRBV2 and TRBJ1-1, is EPEVTQTPSHQVTQMGQEVILRCVPISNHLYFYWYRQILGQKVEFLVSFYNNEISEKSEIFDDQFSVERPDGSNFTLKIRSTKLEDSAMYFCASSERGQNTEAFFGQGTRLTVV.

This clone was seen just once. The V and J genes are TRBV11-2 and TRBJ1-1; 7 bases are shared with TRBD1. J was trimmed by 0 bases and V by 1 base; bases with no gene match: 5. The CDR3 runs 16 residues. The V gene's germline CDR1 is SGHAT and CDR2 FQNNGV. CDR3 region: CASSLGWDSMNTEAFF. In DNA form, the CDR3 reads TGTGCCAGCAGCTTAGGATGGGACAGTATGAACACTGAAGCTTTCTTT.

The chain employs TRBV18 and TRBJ1-4; D might be TRBD1 (5 bases). V shed 3 bases and J shed 2 bases, with 13 bases lying between them. Germline V gives CDR1 KGHSH, CDR2 LQKENI. CDR3 size: 16 residues. The CDR3 DNA reads as TGTGCCAGCTCACCTTCAGGGAGGGCGACTAATGAAAAACTGTTTTTT. The encoded protein is CASSPSGRATNEKLFF.

This chain connects TRBV2 to TRBJ2-6; D is possibly TRBD1 (5 bases). The ends were cut back, 9 bases at V and 0 bases at J, with 9 bases in the middle. CDR1 SNHLY and CDR2 FYNNEI come from the germline V gene. The CDR3 is 14 residues long. The CDR3 loop reads CARLTDSGANVLTF. CDR3 in DNA: TGTGCCAGACTGACAGACTCTGGGGCCAACGTCCTGACTTTC.

This clone has only one observation. The rearrangement uses TRBV7-8 and TRBJ1-2; possible D gene TRBD1, 5 bases. CDR3 size: 14 residues. Germline-derived CDR1 and CDR2 are SGHVS and FQNEAQ. Trimming cost V 1 base and J 3 bases, with 9 bases left between them. The CDR3 nucleotides are TGTGCCAGCAGCTTAGGGGGGGTGGACTATGGCTACACCTTC. Translation gives CASSLGGVDYGYTF.

This clone was recorded a few times. This sequence joins TRBV15 and TRBJ1-1, with TRBD1 as a possible D gene (5 bases). V dropped 8 bases and J dropped 0 bases, with 13 bases sitting between them. Germline-derived CDR1 and CDR2 are LNHNV and YYDKDF (reference sequence). The CDR3 is made up of 14 amino acids. CDR3 loop: CATAPRGLNTEAFF. CDR3 coding DNA: TGTGCCACCGCCCCGCGGGGCCTGAACACTGAAGCTTTCTTT.

The rearrangement links TRBV7-9 to TRBJ2-7; D is undetermined. The germline V and J ends were trimmed by 1 base and 3 bases, with 7 bases remaining between them. The CDR3 is made up of 13 amino acids. The germline V gene encodes CDR1 SEHNR and CDR2 FQNEAQ (reference sequence). Here the CDR3 DNA reads TGTGCCAGCAGCTTAGACTCGATCTACGAGCAGTACTTC. It codes for CASSLDSIYEQYF.

The chain joins TRBV3-1 (or the pseudogene TRBV3-2) to TRBJ1-2; D remains ambiguous. The CDR3 has 11 residues. In germline, CDR1 is LGHDT, CDR2 YNNKEL (reference sequence). V was pared by 5 bases and J by 4 bases, with 5 bases between. CDR3 DNA sequence: TGTGCCAGCAGCTACAGCTATGGCTACACCTTC. Its translation: CASSYSYGYTF.

In this sample, this clone turned up once. The chain carries TRBV6-4 and TRBJ2-3, with 7 bases lining up with TRBD2. Trimming cost V 4 bases and J 2 bases; bases outside gene matches: 3. Germline V CDR1 and CDR2: MRHNA, SNTAGT. The CDR3 totals 14 residues. The CDR3 reads CASSGGRDTDTQYF. The CDR3 region has the DNA TGTGCCAGCAGTGGAGGGAGGGACACAGATACGCAGTATTTT.

The chain links TRBV7-9 to TRBJ1-4; D remains unclear. Deletions cut 1 base from V and 8 bases from J, with 20 bases between. The germline gives CDR1 SEHNR, CDR2 FQNEAQ (reference sequence). The CDR3 runs to 17 residues. The CDR3 region is CASSLGVGEAAREKLFF. The CDR3, as DNA: TGTGCCAGCAGCTTAGGTGTGGGAGAAGCGGCTAGGGAAAAACTGTTTTTT.

The chain links TRBV3-1 (or the pseudogene TRBV3-2) to TRBJ2-1; perhaps TRBD2 as D (5 bases). The CDR3 has 15 amino acids. V shed 1 base and J shed 9 bases, with 16 bases lying between them. CDR1 is LGHDT and CDR2 is YNNKEL in the germline V gene (reference sequence). CDR3 nucleotides: TGTGCCAGCAGCCAAGGAGCGGACCGATTGGGTGAGCAGTTCTTC. Its protein product is CASSQGADRLGEQFF.

This clone has only one observation. The gene calls are TRBV5-4 and TRBJ2-7; 7 bases line up with TRBD1. CDR1 is SGHNT, CDR2 YYREEE, per germline (reference sequence). The CDR3 consists of 14 residues. Trimming took 4 bases from V and 2 from J; bases not matched to a gene: 6. The CDR3 bases are TGTGCCAGCAGCCCGGGACAGTCAGCCTACGAGCAGTACTTC. Translation gives CASSPGQSAYEQYF. Filled out from reference TRBV5-4 and TRBJ2-7, the complete variable domain reads ETGVTQSPTHLIKTRGQQVTLRCSSQSGHNTVSWYQQALGQGPQFIFQYYREEENGRGNFPPRFSGLQFPNYSSELNVNALELDDSALYLCASSPGQSAYEQYFGPGTRLTVT.

This chain links TRBV9 with TRBJ1-3, with D uncertain. This CDR3 contains 14 residues. Germline CDR1 reads SGDLS; CDR2 reads YYNGEE. V was clipped by 4 bases and J by 0 bases, with 8 bases between them. CDR3 region: CASSTVGSGNTIYF. CDR3 coding DNA: TGTGCCAGCAGCACAGTGGGCTCTGGAAACACCATATATTTT. The full variable domain, rest sourced from reference TRBV9 and TRBJ1-3, is DSGVTQTPKHLITATGQRVTLRCSPRSGDLSVYWYQQSLDQGLQFLIQYYNGEERAKGNILERFSAQQFPDLHSELNLSSLELGDSALYFCASSTVGSGNTIYFGEGSWLTVV.

The rearrangement joins TRBV11-2 to TRBJ1-1; D possibly corresponds to TRBD1 (5 bases). Trimming removed 4 bases at V and 4 bases at J, with 7 bases between. This CDR3 is built from 12 residues. The germline V gene has CDR1 SGHAT and CDR2 FQNNGV. The CDR3 spells CASSWGSTEAFF. DNA of the CDR3: TGTGCCAGCAGCTGGGGCTCCACTGAAGCTTTCTTT.

This chain connects TRBV30 to TRBJ1-2, with 7 bases that match TRBD1. This CDR3 is 13 amino acids long. Germline V gene data show CDR1 as GTSNPN and CDR2 as SVGIG (reference sequence). V was clipped by 4 bases and J by 3 bases; unmatched bases: 5. CDR3 sequence (DNA): TGTGCCTGGACCAGGGGGTTTGACTATGGCTACACCTTC. Translating it yields CAWTRGFDYGYTF.

CDR3 coding DNA: TGCGCCAGCAGCCCGACCGGGACAGGGGGCAGTCAGCCCCAGCATTTT. Its protein is CASSPTGTGGSQPQHF. V usage is TRBV5-1 and J usage is TRBJ1-5; 12 nucleotides agree with TRBD1. With V trimmed by 4 bases and J by 6 bases, 8 bases remained unmatched. Germline values: CDR1 SGHRS, CDR2 YFSETQ. The CDR3 is made up of 16 amino acids.

The chain links TRBV4-1 to TRBJ1-1; 8 bases match TRBD1. Trimming took 3 bases from V and 5 from J; bases not matched to a gene: 11. Germline V gene lookup returns CDR1 MGHRA and CDR2 YSYEKL. The CDR3 is 16 residues long. CDR3 sequence reads: CASSHGRTGGGTEAFF. The DNA for the CDR3 is TGCGCCAGCAGCCATGGACGTACAGGGGGAGGGACTGAAGCTTTCTTT.

This rearrangement joins TRBV19 to TRBJ2-7, with 8 nucleotides matching TRBD1. This CDR3 is 12 amino acids long. V trimming: 5 bases; J trimming: 12 bases; junction bases outside the gene matches: 9. Germline CDR1 LNHDA, CDR2 SQIVND (reference sequence). This CDR3 reads CASSAPPGQAYF. The CDR3 coding sequence is TGTGCCAGTAGTGCTCCACCGGGACAGGCGTACTTC.

The V call is TRBV7-2, the J call TRBJ2-5, with 9 bases lining up with TRBD2. CDR1 and CDR2 from the germline V gene are SGHTA and FQGNSA. The CDR3 has 18 amino acids. V gave up 2 bases and J gave up 5 bases; unmatched junction bases: 15. The CDR3 DNA sequence: TGTGCCAGCAGCTTACGCGGGGGGGCAGCGTTCGTTTGGGAGACCCAGTACTTC. Translation: CASSLRGGAAFVWETQYF.